This T cell receptor (beta chain) is from a study of blood T cells in healthy people across ages. A second about 7 to 12 cycle PCR used barcoded and J-beta primers. MiXCR, run by TCRdb on the 5' RACE reads, gives a single entry per CDR3 protein. The sample includes over a million distinct CDR3 sequences, approximately 25% of them seen just once. Trimming cost V 6 bases and J 4 bases, with 19 bases left between them. This CDR3 is 15 amino acids long. The same specimen was also included in a second study, on T cells of mothers and their children.

The sample was blood. The clonotype originates from a girl aged 2-9 years in good health. This chain connects TRBV12-3 or TRBV12-4 to TRBJ2-7; D is possibly TRBD2 (8 bases). In nucleotides, the CDR3 is TGTGCCAGCAGCTTAATCGGGAGGGGGCATTACGAGCAGTACTTC. Protein: CASSLIGRGHYEQYF.